One sample yielded the 8 T cell receptor beta chains listed below, sequenced in a study of human CD8 memory T cell subsets. UMI-labeled 5' RACE produced the TCR beta libraries. Reanalyzing the 5' RACE reads, TCRdb keeps one entry per CDR3 protein, without DNA. The sample totals approximately 9,300 distinct CDR3 sequences. The material sequenced was CD8+ T cells from PBMCs. The receptors shown here come from a human donor in good health.

The chain recombines TRBV27 with TRBJ2-3; the D call of TRBD1 rests on TCRdb alone, since no DNA is present to check it. This CDR3 has 13 residues. CDR1 and CDR2 from the germline V gene are MNHEY and SMNVEV (reference sequence). The CDR3 spells CASKTGRSDTQYF.

CDR3 region: CSAPDLTGGLEDNEQFF. This chain connects TRBV20-1 to TRBJ2-1; absent DNA, TCRdb's TRBD2 call cannot be checked. The CDR3 has 17 amino acids. Germline V gene sequence: CDR1 DFQATT, CDR2 SNEGSKA (reference sequence).

J is TRBJ2-7 and V is TRBV11-2. This CDR3 has 12 residues. The germline CDR1 and CDR2 sequences are SGHAT and FQNNGV. CDR3 amino acids: CASSLGLYEQYF.

The chain recombines TRBV29-1 with TRBJ2-7. Germline CDR1 reads SQVTM; CDR2 reads ANQGSEA. This CDR3 region has 13 residues. The CDR3 reads CSVESEASYEQYF.

The chain joins TRBV7-8 to TRBJ1-2; the D call from TCRdb, TRBD1, cannot be confirmed without DNA. Germline V CDR1 and CDR2: SGHVS, FQNEAQ. This CDR3 is built from 14 residues. The CDR3 here is CASSLGGTDYGYTF.

CDR3: CASSLTGSYNEQFF. This rearrangement joins TRBV28 to TRBJ2-1. The CDR3 has 14 residues. The germline V gene has CDR1 MDHEN and CDR2 SYDVKM.

CDR3 region: CASSPVSDEQYF. The chain employs TRBV28 and TRBJ2-7. This CDR3 region has 12 residues. The germline V gene has CDR1 MDHEN and CDR2 SYDVKM. Together with reference TRBV28 and TRBJ2-7, the CDR3 gives the full variable domain: DVKVTQSSRYLVKRTGEKVFLECVQDMDHENMFWYRQDPGLGLRLIYFSYDVKMKEKGDIPEGYSVSREKKERFSLILESASTNQTSMYLCASSPVSDEQYFGPGTRLTVT.

The rearrangement uses TRBV27 and TRBJ1-6; TCRdb gives TRBD1 as the D gene, but with no DNA this cannot be confirmed. CDR1 MNHEY and CDR2 SMNVEV come from the germline V gene (reference sequence). The CDR3 runs 16 residues. The CDR3 sequence is CASSFFFRDNNSPLHF.